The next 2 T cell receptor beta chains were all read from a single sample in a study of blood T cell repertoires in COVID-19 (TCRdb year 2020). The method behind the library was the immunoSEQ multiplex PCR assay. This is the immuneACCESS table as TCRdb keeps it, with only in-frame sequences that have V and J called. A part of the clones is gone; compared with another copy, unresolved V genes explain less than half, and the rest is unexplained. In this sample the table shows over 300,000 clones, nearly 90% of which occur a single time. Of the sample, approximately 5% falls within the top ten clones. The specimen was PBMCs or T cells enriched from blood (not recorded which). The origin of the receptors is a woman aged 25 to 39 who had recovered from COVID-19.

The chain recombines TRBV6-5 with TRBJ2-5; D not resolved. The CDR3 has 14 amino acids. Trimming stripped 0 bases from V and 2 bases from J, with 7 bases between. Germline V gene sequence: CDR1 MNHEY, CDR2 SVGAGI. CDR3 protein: CASSYSRLQETQYF. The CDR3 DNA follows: TGTGCCAGCAGTTACTCCAGGCTGCAAGAGACCCAGTACTTC.

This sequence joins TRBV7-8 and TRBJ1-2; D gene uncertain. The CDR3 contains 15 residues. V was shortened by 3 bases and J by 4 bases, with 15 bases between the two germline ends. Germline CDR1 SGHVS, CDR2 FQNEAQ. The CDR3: CASSFGRAALYGYTF. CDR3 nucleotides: TGTGCCAGCAGCTTCGGGAGGGCGGCTCTCTATGGCTACACCTTC.